Given below is one T cell receptor (beta chain) in context. Its antigen specificity is not known. Per-base qualities were not stored, and no clone one base away is much larger. From its cysteine to its phenylalanine, the CDR3 spans 15 amino acids. Kept here is only the CDR3 DNA, which spans 45 bases and is read in frame from base 1. Taken from the germline V gene, the CDR1 and CDR2 loops are MNHEY and SVGAGI. Trimming at the junction amounts to 5 bases on V and 0 bases on J, and the germline ends lie 12 bases apart. PBMCs were isolated by Ficoll-Paque density gradient centrifugation. This specimen comes from a study of T-cell memory formation after mild COVID-19 (dated by TCRdb to about 2021). Looking at the study overall: TCR sequence clusters from the two donors were found to be largely donor specific. T-cell clones expanding and contracting after mild COVID-19 in a couple of donors were tracked by longitudinal TCRalpha and TCRbeta repertoire sequencing. The cohort was made up of two young adult volunteers, one female and one male, who were previously healthy. Results the study describes overall, beyond this receptor: Some responding clones were detected in pre-infection memory, suggesting pre-existing cross-reactive memory T cells joined the SARS-CoV-2 response. Balanced CD4/CD8 phenotypes were observed for clones contracting from day 15 to 85, whereas a bias towards CD4+ was observed for a second wave of clones expanding from day 15 to 37. Only a couple of mild cases were covered in the study, and larger cohorts including severe cases with pre-infection samples were considered necessary. SARS-CoV-2 specificity of the second-wave clones peaking on day 37 was not confirmed. Contracting CD4+ clones were located mainly in the CM and EM memory subsets, whereas CD8+ clones were found to be enriched in EMRA.

The run used an Illumina NovaSeq 6000. Using 5'RACE with constant-segment primers, TCRalpha and TCRbeta cDNA libraries were constructed, with sample barcodes and unique molecular identifiers added in the process. RNA was extracted from every sample with Trizol reagent. Libraries were amplified in two PCR steps, with a second sample barcode and Illumina TruSeq adapters added in the second step. Libraries were sequenced on an Illumina NovaSeq with 2 x 150 bp paired-end reads. The study's processing was this. Reads were demultiplexed and collapsed into UMI-guided consensus sequences with migec v1.2.7. Using mixcr v2.1.11, the UMI consensuses were aligned to TRA and TRB V and J templates and assembled into clonotypes. Expanded or contracted clonotypes were those called significant by both edgeR and NoisET, with noise models trained on biological replicates. For edgeR calls, a false discovery rate-adjusted p below 0.01 and a log2 fold-change threshold of 1 were applied. As an exploratory analysis of dynamics, max-normalized trajectories of the 1000 most abundant clonotypes were examined with PCA combined with hierarchical clustering. Separately sequenced CD4+ and CD8+ repertoires were used to assign the CD4 or CD8 phenotype of responding clones. TCRdb reworked the public reads: Q25 trimming with fastp, MiXCR clone assembly, productive beta chains retained. Identical CDR3 proteins give one entry, which carries the most common genes and DNA. The V and J calls reflect TCRdb's pipeline rather than the authors' work. This sample lists a few hundred thousand distinct CDR3 sequences; approximately 16% were detected once. Roughly 21% of the sample is taken by the ten largest.

The clonotype comes from a man aged 18-30 years who had mild COVID-19 (a few samples of this study predate the infection). The sample titles of this study are shuffled in the database, so cell type and time point are left out; the donor was told from shared clones. In this chain, TRBV6-5 is recombined with TRBJ2-3, with the D gene call left open. The sequencing sample was made of PBMCs or a T cell subset sorted from them (not recorded which). For the CDR3, the sequence is CASSGLPFSTDTQYF. The nucleotides are TGTGCCAGCAGTGGGCTCCCCTTTAGCACAGATACGCAGTATTTT.